The 3 T cell receptor beta chains below were found in one sample sequenced in a study of cytomegalovirus exposure and HLA in healthy donors. Primers: 60 Vbeta forward and 13 Jbeta reverse. Assay: immunoSEQ multiplex PCR; the TCRdb copy retains only in-frame clones and omits some. Here the sample spans roughly 130,000 clones, about 79% being singletons. The material sequenced was PBMCs. The source is a man aged 50 to 60 in good health and CMV-seronegative.

This chain uses TRBV29-1 with TRBJ2-5; TRBD2 agrees at 7 bases. After removal of 7 bases from V and 0 bases from J, the junction contained 5 bases not matched to a gene. Germline CDR1 and CDR2: SQVTM and ANQGSEA. This CDR3 has 13 residues. DNA of the CDR3: TGCAGCGCCACGCTAGCGGACCAAGAGACCCAGTACTTC. Translation gives CSATLADQETQYF.

The chain is built from TRBV7-3 and TRBJ1-1; D is unresolved. Between the trimmed V and J ends, which lost 1 base and 4 bases, there was a span of 13 bases. This CDR3 has 15 amino acids. Germline V CDR1 and CDR2: SGHTA, FQGTGA. This CDR3 reads CASSLNPTLITEAFF. The CDR3 DNA reads as TGTGCCAGCAGCTTAAACCCTACTCTAATCACTGAAGCTTTCTTT.

The V call is TRBV29-1, the J call TRBJ2-5; 15 nucleotides agree with TRBD2. Trimming cost V 6 bases and J 6 bases; bases outside gene matches: 8. There are 15 residues in the CDR3. Germline CDR1 is SQVTM and CDR2 is ANQGSEA. The chain's CDR3 is CSVGLAGGPGQTQYF. The DNA for the CDR3 is TGCAGCGTCGGACTAGCGGGGGGGCCTGGACAGACCCAGTACTTC.